This T cell receptor beta chain was sequenced in a study of T cells after yellow fever vaccination. Whole-study context: SMART-Seq v4 Ultra Low Input prepared the low-cell-number fractions. Findings of the study overall: Highly abundant clonotypes carried over from the bulk population could end up in FACS-sorted repertoires as contaminants. The appearance of a small share of clonotypes in both CD4 and CD8 compartments was observed.

This clonotype occurred a few times. Its antigen is not identified. Germline V CDR1 and CDR2: MGHRA, YSYEKL. V shed 2 bases, J shed 5 bases, and the junction held 3 bases outside the gene matches. The CDR3 covers 14 residues. They built TCR cDNA with 5'RACE template switching, a step that put in a universal primer site and UMIs. A single record per CDR3 protein comes from TCRdb applying MiXCR to the 5' RACE reads. The table shows around 530,000 distinct CDR3 sequences, with roughly a sixth occurring only once. The sample here was PBMCs, taken about 5 days after the first yellow fever vaccination. This sequence joins TRBV4-1 and TRBJ2-5; 9 bases fit TRBD1. This clonotype was sampled from a man aged 18 to 30 who received the YFV17D yellow fever vaccine. The CDR3 DNA reads as TGCGCCAGCAGCCAACCGGGACAGGGTGAGACCCAGTACTTC. It specifies CASSQPGQGETQYF.